This TCR beta chain is drawn from a study of regulatory T cells in long-lasting Graves disease. About the research overall: Newly diagnosed Graves' patients had taken antithyroid drugs under 3 months. Overall study findings and caveats: Peripheral blood was the sole material, not thyroid tissue. Among samples with persistent disease, TRBV28, TRBJ1-2 and TRBJ2-5 were favored.

CDR3-region Arm-PCR and iRepertoire HTBI primers produced the TCR beta libraries. Using its own MiXCR run on the multiplex PCR reads, TCRdb lists one record per CDR3 protein. The sample includes 510,000 or so distinct CDR3 sequences, about 12% of them seen just once. This clonotype was seen repeatedly, ten times or more. The antigen is not known. Time point reported: newly diagnosed GD, antithyroid drugs for less than 3 months. The TCR library was made from RNA that had been extracted from PBMCs in TRIzol. Per germline, CDR1 DFQATT and CDR2 SNEGSKA (reference sequence). Trimming removed 5 bases from V and 6 bases from J; junction bases left unmatched: 6. The CDR3 has 14 residues. These sequences were also reported in another study, on T cells in Graves' hyperthyroidism and ophthalmopathy. Turning to that study: Most expanded thyroid clonotypes above 0.001 also appeared in blood.

This specimen was peripheral blood mononuclear cells (PBMCs), taken at new diagnosis, from a patient treated with antithyroid drugs. The genes are TRBV20-1 and TRBJ2-2, with 10 bases lining up with TRBD2. The clonotype originates from a woman in her 30s with Graves disease. As DNA, the CDR3 is TGCAGTGCTCCCGGGACTAGCGATGCCGGGGAGCTGTTTTTT. Protein: CSAPGTSDAGELFF.